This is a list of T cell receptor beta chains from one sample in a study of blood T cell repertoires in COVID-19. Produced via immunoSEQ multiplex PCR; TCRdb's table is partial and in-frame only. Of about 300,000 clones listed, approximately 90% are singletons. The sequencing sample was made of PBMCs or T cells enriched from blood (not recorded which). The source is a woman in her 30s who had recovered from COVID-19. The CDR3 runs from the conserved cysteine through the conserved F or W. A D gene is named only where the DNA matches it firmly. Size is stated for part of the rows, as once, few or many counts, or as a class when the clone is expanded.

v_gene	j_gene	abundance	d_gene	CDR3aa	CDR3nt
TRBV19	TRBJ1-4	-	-	CASSWGGAPPEKLFF	TGTGCCAGTAGTTGGGGCGGGGCCCCGCCTGAAAAACTGTTTTTT
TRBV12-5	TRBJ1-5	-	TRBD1	CASGGGTGVNQPQHF	TGTGCTAGTGGGGGTGGGACAGGGGTCAACCAGCCCCAGCATTTT
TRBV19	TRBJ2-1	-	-	CASSNRWTYNEQFF	TGTGCCAGTAGTAACAGATGGACTTACAATGAGCAGTTCTTC
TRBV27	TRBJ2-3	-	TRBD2	CASRSGGEDTQYF	TGTGCCAGCAGAAGCGGGGGGGAAGATACGCAGTATTTT
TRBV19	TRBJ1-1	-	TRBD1	CASSIAGMDRAVRGTEAFF	TGTGCCAGTAGTATAGCGGGAATGGACAGGGCGGTAAGAGGCACTGAAGCTTTCTTT
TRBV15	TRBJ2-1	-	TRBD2	CATSRDPGGPYNEQFF	TGTGCCACCAGCAGAGATCCGGGGGGACCCTACAATGAGCAGTTCTTC
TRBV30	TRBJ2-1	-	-	CARQENNEQFF	TGTGCCCGACAGGAGAACAATGAGCAGTTCTTC
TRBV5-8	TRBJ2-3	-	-	CASRQYTDTQYF	TGTGCCAGCAGACAATATACAGATACGCAGTATTTT
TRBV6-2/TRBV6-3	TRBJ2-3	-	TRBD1	CASSLDRGRTDTQYF	TGTGCCAGCAGCCTAGACAGGGGGCGTACAGATACGCAGTATTTT
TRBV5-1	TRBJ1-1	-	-	CASSLSTGSWTEAFF	TGCGCCAGCAGCTTAAGTACAGGGAGTTGGACTGAAGCTTTCTTT
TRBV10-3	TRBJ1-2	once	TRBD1	CAIRPGQGNYGYTF	TGTGCCATCAGACCCGGACAGGGAAACTATGGCTACACCTTC
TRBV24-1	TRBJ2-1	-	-	CATSDSGRGLYNEQFF	TGTGCCACCAGTGATTCGGGGCGGGGTCTCTACAATGAGCAGTTCTTC
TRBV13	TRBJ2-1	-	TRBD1	CASSATGGPYNEQFF	TGTGCCAGCAGCGCCACAGGGGGCCCCTACAATGAGCAGTTCTTC
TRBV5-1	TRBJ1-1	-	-	CASSPPGGGANEAFF	TGCGCCAGCAGCCCTCCGGGGGGGGGCGCGAATGAAGCTTTCTTT
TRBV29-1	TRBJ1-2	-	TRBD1	CSVEVKRDRGTPLGYGYTF	TGCAGCGTTGAAGTGAAGCGGGACAGGGGGACCCCACTAGGCTATGGCTACACCTTC
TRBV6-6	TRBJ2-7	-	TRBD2	CATMLAGSNEQYF	TGTGCCACGATGCTAGCGGGCTCTAATGAGCAGTACTTC
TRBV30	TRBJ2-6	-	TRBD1	CAWGRQGTGGANVLTF	TGTGCCTGGGGCCGACAGGGAACGGGGGGGGCCAACGTCCTGACTTTC
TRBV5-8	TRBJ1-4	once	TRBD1	CASSVVGTGAEKLFF	TGTGCCAGCAGCGTCGTCGGGACAGGGGCTGAAAAACTGTTTTTT
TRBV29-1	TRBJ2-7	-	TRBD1	CSVETGTGVYEQYF	TGCAGCGTCGAAACCGGGACAGGGGTTTACGAGCAGTACTTC
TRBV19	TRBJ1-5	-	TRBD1	CASSNDRGVNQPQHF	TGTGCCAGTAGTAACGACAGGGGTGTCAATCAGCCCCAGCATTTT
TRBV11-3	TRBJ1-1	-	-	CASSSGQTNTEAFF	TGTGCCAGCAGCTCCGGACAGACGAACACTGAAGCTTTCTTT
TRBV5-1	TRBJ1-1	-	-	CASYYRDPNTEAFF	TGCGCCAGCTACTACAGGGACCCGAACACTGAAGCTTTCTTT
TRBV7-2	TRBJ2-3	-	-	CASSLTLSTDTQYF	TGTGCCAGCAGCTTAACTCTTAGCACAGATACGCAGTATTTT
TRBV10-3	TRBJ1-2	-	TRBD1	CAISGRTGGISGYTF	TGTGCCATCAGTGGGCGGACAGGGGGCATATCTGGCTACACCTTC